These T cell receptor beta chains were read from a single sample in a study of T-cell reconstitution after alpha-beta-depleted transplantation in children. Via MiXCR, TCRdb re-called the PCR reads, giving one row per CDR3 protein. The sample yields about 420,000 distinct CDR3 sequences, roughly a tenth seen once. Sequenced material: PBMCs from the stem cell graft donor, taken from the stem cell graft. The source of these receptors is a human donor who donated a stem cell graft to a child with acute myeloid leukemia. The CDR3 runs from the conserved cysteine through the conserved F or W. The order of the fields is J gene, D gene, V gene, clone size, CDR3 length, CDR3 protein, CDR3 DNA. The D gene is left open where the match is weak. A row's size may be missing; if present it is once, few, many or a size class.

J gene: TRBJ2-1
D gene: TRBD2
V gene: TRBV28
clone size: many
CDR3 length: 14
CDR3 protein: CASRLAGAYNEQFF
CDR3 DNA: TGTGCCAGTAGACTAGCGGGAGCATACAATGAGCAGTTCTTC

J gene: TRBJ2-1
D gene: -
V gene: TRBV24-1
clone size: -
CDR3 length: 14
CDR3 protein: CATSDKSSSDEQFF
CDR3 DNA: TGTGCCACCAGTGACAAAAGTTCCTCCGATGAGCAGTTCTTC

J gene: TRBJ2-1
D gene: -
V gene: TRBV7-2
clone size: few
CDR3 length: 14
CDR3 protein: CASSLVASANEQFF
CDR3 DNA: TGTGCCAGCAGCTTAGTGGCTAGCGCCAATGAGCAGTTCTTC

J gene: TRBJ2-1
D gene: -
V gene: TRBV7-8
clone size: many
CDR3 length: 12
CDR3 protein: CASSPTPSGQFF
CDR3 DNA: TGTGCCAGCAGCCCCACACCCTCTGGGCAGTTCTTC

J gene: TRBJ2-1
D gene: -
V gene: TRBV29-1
clone size: few
CDR3 length: 16
CDR3 protein: CSVEAEGPSSYNEQFF
CDR3 DNA: TGCAGCGTTGAAGCCGAGGGGCCGAGCTCCTACAATGAGCAGTTCTTC

J gene: TRBJ1-2
D gene: -
V gene: TRBV20-1
clone size: -
CDR3 length: 13
CDR3 protein: CSASYGKNYGYTF
CDR3 DNA: TGCAGTGCTTCGTACGGGAAAAACTATGGCTACACCTTC

J gene: TRBJ2-5
D gene: -
V gene: TRBV14
clone size: few
CDR3 length: 14
CDR3 protein: CASRRQHSKETQYF
CDR3 DNA: TGTGCCAGCAGACGACAGCACTCTAAAGAGACCCAGTACTTC

J gene: TRBJ2-2
D gene: -
V gene: TRBV12-3/TRBV12-4
clone size: -
CDR3 length: 19
CDR3 protein: CASSFVIADSGPNTGELFF
CDR3 DNA: TGTGCCAGCAGTTTCGTAATCGCCGACAGTGGCCCGAACACCGGGGAGCTGTTTTTT

J gene: TRBJ2-2
D gene: TRBD1
V gene: TRBV10-2
clone size: -
CDR3 length: 13
CDR3 protein: CASTGQGAGELFF
CDR3 DNA: TGCGCCAGCACAGGACAGGGCGCCGGGGAGCTGTTTTTT

J gene: TRBJ2-3
D gene: -
V gene: TRBV20-1
clone size: many
CDR3 length: 14
CDR3 protein: CSARDETGRDTQYF
CDR3 DNA: TGCAGTGCTAGAGATGAGACAGGGAGGGATACGCAGTATTTT

J gene: TRBJ2-3
D gene: TRBD2
V gene: TRBV20-1
clone size: many
CDR3 length: 16
CDR3 protein: CSALFGLAGGQDTQYF
CDR3 DNA: TGCAGTGCTCTCTTTGGGCTAGCGGGGGGGCAAGATACGCAGTATTTT

J gene: TRBJ1-5
D gene: -
V gene: TRBV19
clone size: -
CDR3 length: 15
CDR3 protein: CASSIARGVNQAQHF
CDR3 DNA: TGTGCCAGTAGTATAGCCAGGGGAGTCAATCAGGCCCAGCATTTT

J gene: TRBJ1-4
D gene: -
V gene: TRBV5-1
clone size: few
CDR3 length: 15
CDR3 protein: CASSGQGSTNEKLFF
CDR3 DNA: TGCGCCAGCAGCGGCCAGGGGTCGACTAATGAAAAACTGTTTTTT

J gene: TRBJ2-5
D gene: TRBD2
V gene: TRBV20-1
clone size: -
CDR3 length: 18
CDR3 protein: CSARGTSGGAGVTETQYF
CDR3 DNA: TGCAGTGCTAGAGGGACTAGCGGGGGGGCCGGGGTGACAGAGACCCAGTACTTC

J gene: TRBJ2-7
D gene: -
V gene: TRBV7-8
clone size: -
CDR3 length: 14
CDR3 protein: CASSWSGTTYEQYF
CDR3 DNA: TGTGCCAGCAGCTGGAGCGGAACCACCTACGAGCAGTACTTC

J gene: TRBJ1-6
D gene: -
V gene: TRBV12-3/TRBV12-4
clone size: few
CDR3 length: 13
CDR3 protein: CASTLGAESPLHF
CDR3 DNA: TGTGCCAGCACCCTAGGGGCAGAATCACCCCTCCACTTT

J gene: TRBJ2-5
D gene: -
V gene: TRBV2
clone size: few
CDR3 length: 13
CDR3 protein: CASSEGRPETQYF
CDR3 DNA: TGTGCCAGCAGTGAAGGACGGCCTGAGACCCAGTACTTC

J gene: TRBJ1-5
D gene: -
V gene: TRBV20-1
clone size: many
CDR3 length: 13
CDR3 protein: CSARDSPNQPQHF
CDR3 DNA: TGCAGTGCTAGAGATTCTCCCAATCAGCCCCAGCATTTT

J gene: TRBJ2-1
D gene: -
V gene: TRBV7-8
clone size: -
CDR3 length: 13
CDR3 protein: CASSLARHNEQFF
CDR3 DNA: TGTGCCAGCAGCTTAGCGCGCCACAATGAGCAGTTCTTC